The T cell receptor (beta chain) described here comes from a study of graft-versus-host responses after intestinal transplantation. Study-wide points: Individuals carrying graft-donor T cell macrochimerism showed high graft-versus-host to host-versus-graft clonal ratios in allografts.

Post-reaction sorting isolated proliferating CFSE-low CD3+CD4+ and CD3+CD8+ responders. The germline V gene encodes CDR1 MNHEY and CDR2 SVGAGI. The CDR3 is made up of 16 amino acids. V dropped 1 base and J dropped 6; count of bases not matched to a gene: 4. TCRdb's table, derived via immunoSEQ multiplex PCR, lists solely in-frame clones and lacks some. The top ten clones hold 1% of a sample with some 21,000 clones, 56% of them seen once. This clone occurred a few times. The sequencing here drew on alloreactive CD4+ T cells from a mixed lymphocyte reaction culture, taken before intestinal transplant. The sample's subset: CFSE-low proliferating T cells sorted from roughly six-day pre-transplant mixed lymphocyte reaction (GvH or HvG direction). This chain links TRBV6-5 with TRBJ2-3; 13 bases are a match to TRBD2. This receptor was identified in a human patient who received an intestinal transplant. The CDR3 coding sequence is TGTGCCAGCAGTTACTTACTAGCGGGAGGGCCTGATACGCAGTATTTT. As protein: CASSYLLAGGPDTQYF.